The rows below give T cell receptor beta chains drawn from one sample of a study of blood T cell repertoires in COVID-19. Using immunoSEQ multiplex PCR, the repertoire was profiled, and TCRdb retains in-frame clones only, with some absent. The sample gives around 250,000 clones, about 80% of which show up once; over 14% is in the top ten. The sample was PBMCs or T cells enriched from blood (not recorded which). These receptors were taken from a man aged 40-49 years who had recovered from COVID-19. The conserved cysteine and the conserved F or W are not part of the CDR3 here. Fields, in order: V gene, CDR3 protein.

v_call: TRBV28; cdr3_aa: ASLSLAPPQNIQY
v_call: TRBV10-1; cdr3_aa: ASSDDRESYNEQF
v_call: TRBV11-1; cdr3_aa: ASSFDRGSHGGYT
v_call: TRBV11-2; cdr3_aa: ASSYRRGEGREKLF
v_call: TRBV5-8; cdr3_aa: ASSSIGGALDTQY
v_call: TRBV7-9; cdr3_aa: ASSLAPISSYEQY
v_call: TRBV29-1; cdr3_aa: SGGTFYNEQF
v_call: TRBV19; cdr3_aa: ASSREQTSGYT
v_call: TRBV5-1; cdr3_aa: ASSWGLAGAGELF
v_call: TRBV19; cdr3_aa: ASSMTSGDYNEQF
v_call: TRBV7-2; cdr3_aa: ASSLATAGGNTEAF
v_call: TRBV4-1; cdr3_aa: ASSQRRRSGTNEKLF
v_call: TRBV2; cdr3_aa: ASSLVPSGQGVSYNSPLH
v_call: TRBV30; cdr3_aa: AWGIQGGLRSPLH
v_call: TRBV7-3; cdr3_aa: ASSLSYGSYNEQF
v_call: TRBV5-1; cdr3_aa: ASSLGGRIEQY
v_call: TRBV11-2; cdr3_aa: ASSRGLSGANVLT
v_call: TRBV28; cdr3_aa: ASKTSGYNEQF
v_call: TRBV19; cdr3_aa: ASSSRGQGFSNEQF
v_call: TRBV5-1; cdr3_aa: ASSPAPGSLSEQF
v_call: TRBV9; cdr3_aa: ASSTNSPPFSGELF
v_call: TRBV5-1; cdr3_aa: ASRDRETTEAF
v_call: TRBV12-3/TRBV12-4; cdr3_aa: ASSSGQPQH
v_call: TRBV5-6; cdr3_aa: ASSFSPGQGADTQY
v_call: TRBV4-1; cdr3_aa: ASSPTGTGVGYT
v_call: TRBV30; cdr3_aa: AWSFRQDEKLF
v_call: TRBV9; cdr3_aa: ASSVGIRTAYNEQF
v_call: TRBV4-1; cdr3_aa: ASSRLSSGGGTDTQY
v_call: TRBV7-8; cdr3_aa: ASSPREGTNYGYT
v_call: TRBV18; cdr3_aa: ASSPATQNTEAF
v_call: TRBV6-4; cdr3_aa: ASSEGATGELF